Following are 4 T cell receptor beta chains from one sample sequenced in a study of blood T cell repertoires in COVID-19. The method was immunoSEQ multiplex PCR; TCRdb's version includes in-frame clones alone and lacks a portion of them. This table holds approximately 240,000 clones, 85% to 90% found once. Sequences were obtained from PBMCs or T cells enriched from blood (not recorded which). The receptors were sampled from a woman in her forties or fifties in a cohort exposed to, infected with or recovered from COVID-19 (not recorded which).

This chain connects TRBV11-1 to TRBJ2-4, with a possible D match to TRBD2 (6 bases). The CDR3 length is 15 residues. V was trimmed by 5 bases and J by 2 bases, leaving 13 bases between them. Looked up from germline, CDR1 is SGHAT and CDR2 is FQDESV (reference sequence). In DNA form, the CDR3 reads TGTGCCAGCAGCCATCCGGCGGGGCCCAAAAACATTCAGTACTTC. As protein: CASSHPAGPKNIQYF.

This clone appeared a few times. One end of the junction is discordant with germline, which a read error may explain. The chain employs TRBV2 and TRBJ2-1, with D uncertain. Germline CDR1 is SNHLY and CDR2 is FYNNEI. The CDR3 spans 13 residues. The CDR3 is CASREDSYNEQFF. CDR3 nucleotide sequence: TGTGCCAGCAGAGAAGACTCTTACAATGAGCAGTTCTTC.

The V and J genes are TRBV7-2 and TRBJ1-3; a possible D gene is TRBD1 (5 bases). Trimming stripped 2 bases from V and 0 bases from J, with 8 bases between. Germline V gene data show CDR1 as SGHTA and CDR2 as FQGNSA. The CDR3 loop spans 15 amino acids. The CDR3 sequence is CASSLQGHSGNTIYF. The CDR3 coding sequence is TGTGCCAGCAGCTTACAGGGCCACTCTGGAAACACCATATATTTT. Looking up the rest from reference TRBV7-2 and TRBJ1-3 gives the full variable domain: GAGVSQSPSNKVTEKGKDVELRCDPISGHTALYWYRQSLGQGLEFLIYFQGNSAPDKSGLPSDRFSAERTGGSVSTLTIQRTQQEDSAVYLCASSLQGHSGNTIYFGEGSWLTVV.

This sequence joins TRBV30 and TRBJ2-7; weak D call: TRBD2 (5 bases). V lost 3 bases and J lost 4, with 13 bases in between. This CDR3 is 13 amino acids long. The germline V gene has CDR1 GTSNPN and CDR2 SVGIG (reference sequence). The CDR3 loop is CAWSLGQRYEQYF. For the CDR3, the DNA is TGTGCCTGGAGCCTAGGGCAGCGGTACGAGCAGTACTTC. Together with reference TRBV30 and TRBJ2-7, the CDR3 gives the full variable domain: SQTIHQWPATLVQPVGSPLSLECTVEGTSNPNLYWYRQAAGRGLQLLFYSVGIGQISSEVPQNLSASRPQDRQFILSSKKLLLSDSGFYLCAWSLGQRYEQYFGPGTRLTVT.